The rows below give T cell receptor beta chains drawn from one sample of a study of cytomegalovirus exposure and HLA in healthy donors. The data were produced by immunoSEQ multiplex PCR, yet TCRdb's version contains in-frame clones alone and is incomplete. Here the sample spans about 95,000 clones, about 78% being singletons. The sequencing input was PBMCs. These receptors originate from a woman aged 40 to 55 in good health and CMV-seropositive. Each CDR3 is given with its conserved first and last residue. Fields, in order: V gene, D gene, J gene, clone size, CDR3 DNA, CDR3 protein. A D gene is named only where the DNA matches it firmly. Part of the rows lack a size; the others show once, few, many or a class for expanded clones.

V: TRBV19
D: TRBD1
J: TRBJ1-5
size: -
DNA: TGTGCCACCACAGGGGGATGGAGTCAGCCCCAGCATTTT
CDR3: CATTGGWSQPQHF

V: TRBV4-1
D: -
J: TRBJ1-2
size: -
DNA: TGCGCCAGCAGCCAAGACACCAGGGGTTGGGGCGGCTACACCTTC
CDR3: CASSQDTRGWGGYTF

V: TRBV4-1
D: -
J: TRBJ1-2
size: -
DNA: TGCGCCAGCAGCCAACTTCTGGGAGCGGGGGGCCCTGGCTACACCTTC
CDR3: CASSQLLGAGGPGYTF

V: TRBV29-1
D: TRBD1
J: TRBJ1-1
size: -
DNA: TGCAGCGCACAACAGGGGGCCTCGAACACTGAAGCTTTCTTT
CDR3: CSAQQGASNTEAFF

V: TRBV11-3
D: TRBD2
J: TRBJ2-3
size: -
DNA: TGTGCCAGCAGCCAAGGGACTAATTTCGGCACAGATACGCAGTATTTT
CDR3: CASSQGTNFGTDTQYF

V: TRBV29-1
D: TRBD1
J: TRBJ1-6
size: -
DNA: TGCAGCGTTAGGACAGGTGAAGGTTCACCCCTCCACTTT
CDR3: CSVRTGEGSPLHF

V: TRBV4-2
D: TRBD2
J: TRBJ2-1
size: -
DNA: TGTGCCAGCAGCCAGTTTCCTAGCGGGACGTACAATGAGCAGTTCTTC
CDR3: CASSQFPSGTYNEQFF

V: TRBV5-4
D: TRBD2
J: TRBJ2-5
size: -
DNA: TGTGCCAGCAGCTTGGGGGGACTAGCGGGAGGGGGAGGGGAGATCCAGTACTTC
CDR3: CASSLGGLAGGGGEIQYF

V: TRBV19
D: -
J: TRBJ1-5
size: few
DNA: TGTGCCAGTAGTATGGGAGGTGATCAGCCCCAGCATTTT
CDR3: CASSMGGDQPQHF

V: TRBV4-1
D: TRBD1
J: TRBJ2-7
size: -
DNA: TGCGCCAGCAGCCGATTAGGACAGGGGCTGTCCTACGAGCAGTACTTC
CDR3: CASSRLGQGLSYEQYF

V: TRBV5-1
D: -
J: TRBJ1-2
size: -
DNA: TGCGCCAGCAGCCCTCGACAGACGGATGGCTACACCTTC
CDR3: CASSPRQTDGYTF

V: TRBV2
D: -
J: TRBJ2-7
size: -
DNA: TGTGCCAGCAGTGTTCCGCGACGTGGACAAAGCTACGAGCAGTACTTC
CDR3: CASSVPRRGQSYEQYF

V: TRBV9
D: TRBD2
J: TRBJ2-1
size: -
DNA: TGTGCCAGCAGCGTAGTTAGCGGGAGTCTCAATGAGCAGTTCTTC
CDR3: CASSVVSGSLNEQFF

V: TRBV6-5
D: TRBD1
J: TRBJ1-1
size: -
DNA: TGTGCCAGCAGTCCGCGACAGGGGGCGAACACTGAAGCTTTCTTT
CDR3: CASSPRQGANTEAFF

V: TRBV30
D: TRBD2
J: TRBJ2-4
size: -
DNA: TGTGCCTGGCAGGGACTAGCAGAAAACATTCAGTACTTC
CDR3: CAWQGLAENIQYF

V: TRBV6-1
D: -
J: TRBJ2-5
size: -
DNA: TGTGCCAGCAGTGAGGAGGGGCAGGGTTACGAGACCCAGTACTTC
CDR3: CASSEEGQGYETQYF

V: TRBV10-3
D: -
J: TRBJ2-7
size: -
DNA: TGTGCCATCAGAAGGGACTCTACAACGTACGAGCAGTACTTC
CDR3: CAIRRDSTTYEQYF

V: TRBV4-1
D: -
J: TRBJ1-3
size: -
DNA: TGCGCCAGCAGCCTTCTGGGGACACCTTTTACCACCATATATTTT
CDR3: CASSLLGTPFTTIYF

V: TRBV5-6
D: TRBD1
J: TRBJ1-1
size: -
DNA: TGTGCCAGCAGCCCTGACAGGGCAGGCAAGGACACTGAAGCTTTCTTT
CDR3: CASSPDRAGKDTEAFF

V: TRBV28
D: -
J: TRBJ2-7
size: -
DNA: TGTGCCAGCAACCGGGCCTACGAGCAGTACTTC
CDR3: CASNRAYEQYF

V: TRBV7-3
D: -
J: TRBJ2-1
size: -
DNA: TGTGCCAGCAGCTGGTCAGTCTACAATGAGCAGTTCTTC
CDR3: CASSWSVYNEQFF

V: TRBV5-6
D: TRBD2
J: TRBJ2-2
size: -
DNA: TGTGCCAGCACGGGGGGTACCACCGGGGAGCTGTTTTTT
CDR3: CASTGGTTGELFF

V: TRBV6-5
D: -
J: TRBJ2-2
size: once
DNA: TGTGCCAGCAGTTCCCAGGTCCCCGGGGAGCTGTTTTTT
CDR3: CASSSQVPGELFF

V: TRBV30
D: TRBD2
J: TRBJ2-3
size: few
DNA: TGTGCCTGGAGTTATAGCGGGAGGGCGGTAGATACGCAGTATTTT
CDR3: CAWSYSGRAVDTQYF

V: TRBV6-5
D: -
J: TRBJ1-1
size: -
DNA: TGTGCCAGCAGTTACCACAGACAAGTAGACACTGAAGCTTTCTTT
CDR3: CASSYHRQVDTEAFF

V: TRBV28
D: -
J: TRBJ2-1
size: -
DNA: TGTGCCAGCAGTGCCCGGACAGACTACAATGAGCAGTTCTTC
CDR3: CASSARTDYNEQFF

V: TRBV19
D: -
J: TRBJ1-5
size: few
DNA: TGTGCCAGTAGTCAAGTAGGGGGACGGTATCAGCCCCAGCATTTT
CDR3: CASSQVGGRYQPQHF

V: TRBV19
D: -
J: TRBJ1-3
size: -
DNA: TGTGCCAGTATCCCAACCGGGGACATCACTGGAAACACCATATATTTT
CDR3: CASIPTGDITGNTIYF

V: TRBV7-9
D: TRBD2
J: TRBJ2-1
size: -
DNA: TGTGCCAGCAGCTTAGGCGGGACTAGCGGTGAGCAGTTCTTC
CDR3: CASSLGGTSGEQFF

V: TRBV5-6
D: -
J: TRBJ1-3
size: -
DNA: TGTGCCAGCAGCTTGGGGACGGACACTCGCGCTGGAAACACCATATATTTT
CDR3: CASSLGTDTRAGNTIYF

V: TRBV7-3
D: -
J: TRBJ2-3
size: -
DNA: TGTGCCAGCAGCCTAGAGGGAGTGGGGATGGATACGCAGTATTTT
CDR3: CASSLEGVGMDTQYF

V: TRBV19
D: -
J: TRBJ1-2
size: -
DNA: TGTGCCAGTAGTATTTCCTCTAACTATGGCTACACCTTC
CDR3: CASSISSNYGYTF

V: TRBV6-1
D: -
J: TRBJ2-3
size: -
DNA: TGTGCCAGCAGTGACCCAACAGGGCCAGATACGCAGTATTTT
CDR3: CASSDPTGPDTQYF

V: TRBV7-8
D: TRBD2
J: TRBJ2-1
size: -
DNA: TGTGCCAGCAGCGAGGGACTAGCGCTCTACAATGAGCAGTTCTTC
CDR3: CASSEGLALYNEQFF

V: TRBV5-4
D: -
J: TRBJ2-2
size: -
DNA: TGTGCCAGCAGCTCGCGGATGGGCGGGGAGCTGTTTTTT
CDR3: CASSSRMGGELFF

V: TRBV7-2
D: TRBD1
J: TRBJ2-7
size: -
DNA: TGTGCCAGCAGCTTAAGGGGGACAGGGGGCATCAACGAGCAGTACTTC
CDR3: CASSLRGTGGINEQYF

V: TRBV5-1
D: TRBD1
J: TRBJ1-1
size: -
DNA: TGCGCCAGCAGCTTGAACCCACAGGGGGTTTTAATGAACACTGAAGCTTTCTTT
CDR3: CASSLNPQGVLMNTEAFF

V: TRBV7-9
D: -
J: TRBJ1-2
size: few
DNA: TGTGCCAGCAGCTTAGCGTTCCAGGATTATGGCTACACCTTC
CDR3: CASSLAFQDYGYTF

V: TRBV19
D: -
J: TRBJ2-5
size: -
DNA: TGTGCCAGTAATTCCGGGGGTGAGGCCCAAGAGACCCAGTACTTC
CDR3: CASNSGGEAQETQYF

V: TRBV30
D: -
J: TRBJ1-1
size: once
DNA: TGTGCCTGGAGTAGCAGGGTAGTAGCTTTCTTT
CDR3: CAWSSRVVAFF

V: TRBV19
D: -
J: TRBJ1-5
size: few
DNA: TGTGCCAGTACCTACGGGGTCATGAGCAATCAGCCCCAGCATTTT
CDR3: CASTYGVMSNQPQHF

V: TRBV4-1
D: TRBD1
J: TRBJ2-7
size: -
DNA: TGCGCCAGCAGCCCACCCCCGGGACAGGGAAACTCCTACGAGCAGTACTTC
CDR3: CASSPPPGQGNSYEQYF

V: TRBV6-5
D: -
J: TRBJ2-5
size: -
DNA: TGTGCCAGCAGCCCGGTTACTAGTCCGGTCGTGACCCAGTACTTC
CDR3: CASSPVTSPVVTQYF

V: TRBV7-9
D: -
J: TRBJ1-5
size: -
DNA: TGTGCTTCCTCGGCAGGGAACTTGCCCCAGCATTTT
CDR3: CASSAGNLPQHF

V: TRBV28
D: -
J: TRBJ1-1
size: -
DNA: TGTGCCAGCAGAACTGGACAGATGAACACTGAAGCTTTCTTT
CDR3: CASRTGQMNTEAFF

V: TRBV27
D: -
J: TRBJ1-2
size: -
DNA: TGTGCCAGCAAAATTCGATGGACAGTTCCTAACTATGGCTACACCTTC
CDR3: CASKIRWTVPNYGYTF

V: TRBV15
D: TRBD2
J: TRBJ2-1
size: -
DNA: TGTGCCACGCAGCTTACAACTAGCGGGGATCACAATGAGCAGTTCTTC
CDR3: CATQLTTSGDHNEQFF

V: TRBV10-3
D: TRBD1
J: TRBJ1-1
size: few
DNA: TGTGCCATCAGTGAACATCTCGCGACAGGGGCTATGAACACTGAAGCTTTCTTT
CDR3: CAISEHLATGAMNTEAFF

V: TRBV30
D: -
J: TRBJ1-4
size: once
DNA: TGTGCCTGGAGTACGGACAGTAAAAAACTGTTTTTT
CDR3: CAWSTDSKKLFF

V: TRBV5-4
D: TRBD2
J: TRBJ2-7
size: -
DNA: TGTGCCAGCAGCCAATACAGAGCGGGAGTCTTTTACGAGCAGTACTTC
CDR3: CASSQYRAGVFYEQYF

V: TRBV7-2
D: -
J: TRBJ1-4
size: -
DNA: TGTGCCAGCAGCTTAGGGCTGTCTAATGAAAAACTGTTTTTT
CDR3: CASSLGLSNEKLFF

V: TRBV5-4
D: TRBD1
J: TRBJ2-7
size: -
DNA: TGTGCCAGCAGCCGGGACAGGGGGCGCGAGCAGTACTTC
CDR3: CASSRDRGREQYF

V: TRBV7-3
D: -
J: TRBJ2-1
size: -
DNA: TGTGCCAGCAGCTTAGAGAATGGCTACAATGAGCAGTTCTTC
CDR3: CASSLENGYNEQFF